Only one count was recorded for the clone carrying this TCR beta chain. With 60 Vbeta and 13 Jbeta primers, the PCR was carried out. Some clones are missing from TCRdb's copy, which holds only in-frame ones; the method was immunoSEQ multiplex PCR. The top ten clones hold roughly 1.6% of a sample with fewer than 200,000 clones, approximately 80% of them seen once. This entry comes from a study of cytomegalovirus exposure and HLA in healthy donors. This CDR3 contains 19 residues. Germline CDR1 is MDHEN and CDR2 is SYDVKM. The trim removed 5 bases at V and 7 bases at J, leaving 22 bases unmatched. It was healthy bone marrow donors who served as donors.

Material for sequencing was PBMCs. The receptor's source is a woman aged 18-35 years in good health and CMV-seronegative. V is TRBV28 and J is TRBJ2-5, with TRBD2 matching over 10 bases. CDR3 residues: CASSPLLGLAEAPRGTQYF. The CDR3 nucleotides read TGTGCCAGCAGTCCCCTCCTCGGACTAGCGGAAGCCCCGAGGGGGACCCAGTACTTC.